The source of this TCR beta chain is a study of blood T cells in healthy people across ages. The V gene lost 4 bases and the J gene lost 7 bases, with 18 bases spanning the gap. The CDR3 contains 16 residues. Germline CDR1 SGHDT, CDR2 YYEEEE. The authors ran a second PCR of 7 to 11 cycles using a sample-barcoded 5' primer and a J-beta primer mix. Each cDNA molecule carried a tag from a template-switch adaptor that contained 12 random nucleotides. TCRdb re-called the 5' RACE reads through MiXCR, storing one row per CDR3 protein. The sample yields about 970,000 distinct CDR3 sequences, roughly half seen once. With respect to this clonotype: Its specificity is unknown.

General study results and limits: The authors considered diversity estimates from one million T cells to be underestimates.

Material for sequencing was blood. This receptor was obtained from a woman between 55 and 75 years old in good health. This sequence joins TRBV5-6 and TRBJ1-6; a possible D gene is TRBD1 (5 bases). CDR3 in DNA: TGTGCCAGCAGCGTGTACCCGGGACTGAGCAATTCACCCCTCCACTTT. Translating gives CASSVYPGLSNSPLHF.